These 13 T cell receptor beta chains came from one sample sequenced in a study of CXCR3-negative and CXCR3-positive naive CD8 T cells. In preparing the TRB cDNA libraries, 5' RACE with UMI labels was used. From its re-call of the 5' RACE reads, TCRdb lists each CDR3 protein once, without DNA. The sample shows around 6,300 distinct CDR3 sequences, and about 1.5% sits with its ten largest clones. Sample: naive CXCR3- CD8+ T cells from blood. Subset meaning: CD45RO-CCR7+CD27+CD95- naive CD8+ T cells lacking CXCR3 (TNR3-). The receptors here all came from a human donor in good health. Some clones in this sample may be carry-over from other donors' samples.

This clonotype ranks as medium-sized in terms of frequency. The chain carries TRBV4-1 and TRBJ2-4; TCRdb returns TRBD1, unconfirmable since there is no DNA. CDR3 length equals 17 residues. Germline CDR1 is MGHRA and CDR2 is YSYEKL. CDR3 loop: CASSQEDRGLAKNIQYF.

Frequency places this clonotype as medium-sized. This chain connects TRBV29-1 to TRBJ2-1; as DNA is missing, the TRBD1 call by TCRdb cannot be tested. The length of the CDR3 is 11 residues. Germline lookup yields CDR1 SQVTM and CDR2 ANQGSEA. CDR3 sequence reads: CSVGGGPEQFF.

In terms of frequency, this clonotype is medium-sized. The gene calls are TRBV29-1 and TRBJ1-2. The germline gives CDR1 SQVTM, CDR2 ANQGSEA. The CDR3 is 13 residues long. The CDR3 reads CSVKQALYYGYTF.

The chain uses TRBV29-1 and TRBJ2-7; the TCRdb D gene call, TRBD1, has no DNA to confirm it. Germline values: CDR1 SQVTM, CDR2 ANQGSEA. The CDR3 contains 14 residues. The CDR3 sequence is CSVDDRDNPYEQYF.

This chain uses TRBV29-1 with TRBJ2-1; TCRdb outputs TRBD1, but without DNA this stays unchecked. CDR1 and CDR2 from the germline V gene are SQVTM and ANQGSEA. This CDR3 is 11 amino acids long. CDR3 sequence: CSVDLGHPRFF.

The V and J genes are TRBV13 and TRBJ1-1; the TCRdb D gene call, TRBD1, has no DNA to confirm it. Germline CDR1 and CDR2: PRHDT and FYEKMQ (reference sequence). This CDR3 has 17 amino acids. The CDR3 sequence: CASTSRDSDHMNTEAFF.

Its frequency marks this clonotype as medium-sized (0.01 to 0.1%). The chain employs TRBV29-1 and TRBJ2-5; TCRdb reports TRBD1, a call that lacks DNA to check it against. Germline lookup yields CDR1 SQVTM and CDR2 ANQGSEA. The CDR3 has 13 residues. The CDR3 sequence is CSVFSSGKLAQYF.

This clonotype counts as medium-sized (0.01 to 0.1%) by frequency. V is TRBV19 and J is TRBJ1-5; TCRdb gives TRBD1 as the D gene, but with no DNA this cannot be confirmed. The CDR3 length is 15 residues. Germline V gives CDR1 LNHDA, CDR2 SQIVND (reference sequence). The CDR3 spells CASSPGTGYNQPQHF.

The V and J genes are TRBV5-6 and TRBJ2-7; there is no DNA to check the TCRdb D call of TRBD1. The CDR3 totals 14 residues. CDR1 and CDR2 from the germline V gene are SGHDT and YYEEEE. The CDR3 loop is CASSLGQGVYEQYF.

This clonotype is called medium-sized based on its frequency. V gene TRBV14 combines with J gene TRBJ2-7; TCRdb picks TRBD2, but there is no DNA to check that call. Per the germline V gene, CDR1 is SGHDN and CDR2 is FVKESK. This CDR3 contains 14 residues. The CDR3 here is CASSPPLAGVEQYF.

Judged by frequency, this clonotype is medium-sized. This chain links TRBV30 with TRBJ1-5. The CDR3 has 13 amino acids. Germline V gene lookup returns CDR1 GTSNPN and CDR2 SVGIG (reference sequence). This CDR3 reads CAWSVGPNQPQHF.

CDR3 residues: CASLGQDNTEAFF. The V and J genes are TRBV5-1 and TRBJ1-1; with no DNA, the TCRdb D assignment of TRBD1 cannot be verified. There are 13 residues in the CDR3. The germline gives CDR1 SGHRS, CDR2 YFSETQ.

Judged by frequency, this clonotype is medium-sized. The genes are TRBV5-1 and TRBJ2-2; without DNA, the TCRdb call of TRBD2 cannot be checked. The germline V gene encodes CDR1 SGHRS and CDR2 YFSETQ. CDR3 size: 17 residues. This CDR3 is CASRTGRSGLRTGELFF.